This TCR beta chain appears in the sequencing data of a study of cytomegalovirus exposure and HLA in healthy donors. A remark on this clone: Its specificity is not known.

Researchers ran the PCR with 60 Vbeta and 13 Jbeta primers. The data were produced by immunoSEQ multiplex PCR, yet TCRdb's version contains in-frame clones alone and is incomplete. Of 90,000 to 120,000 clones listed, under 80% are singletons. Points from the study as a whole: Donors were assumed by presence/absence analyses to have roughly uniform sequencing depth. Reportedly, fewer N-insertions than the approximately 700-donor mean appeared in an Asian-associated ancestry cluster in a later analysis. Apparent HLA restriction characterized most CMV-associated TCR beta chains in a later analysis. Later analysis identified a missense DCLRE1C variant that was linked to TCR beta V- and J-gene trimming.

The CDR3 contains 16 residues. With 1 base removed from V and 4 bases from J, the gap between germline ends came to 16 bases. Germline V lookup: CDR1 SGHTA, CDR2 FQGNSA. This chain joins TRBV7-2 and TRBJ1-2, with D tentatively TRBD1 (5 bases). The sequence was obtained from a woman between 18 and 29 years old in good health and CMV-seropositive. The sequenced sample was PBMCs. The CDR3 DNA reads TGTGCCAGCAGCTTAGGTGGGAGGGGAGTCAGCTATGGCTACACCTTC. It encodes CASSLGGRGVSYGYTF.